Presented here are 14 T cell receptor beta chains from one specimen sequenced in a study of blood T cell repertoires in COVID-19. TCRdb keeps only in-frame clones here, not all; method: immunoSEQ multiplex PCR. Of approximately 200,000 clones in the sample, 80% to 85% were seen once. The sequenced sample was PBMCs or T cells enriched from blood (not recorded which). These receptors all come from a man aged 40-55 years who had recovered from COVID-19.

This clone was seen a few times. The CDR3 loop is CAISEMDISSYNSPLHF. Here the CDR3 DNA reads TGTGCCATCAGTGAGATGGACATTAGCTCCTATAATTCACCCCTCCACTTT. This chain links TRBV10-3 with TRBJ1-6; maybe TRBD1 (5 bases). Germline V gene sequence: CDR1 ENHRY, CDR2 SYGVKD. The CDR3 loop spans 17 amino acids. Trimming shortened V by 2 bases and J by 0 bases, and 11 bases separated the two germline ends.

V gene TRBV3-1 (or the pseudogene TRBV3-2) combines with J gene TRBJ1-2, with TRBD1 matching 8 bases. V shed 3 bases and J 2 bases; nucleotides not matched to a gene: 5. This CDR3 has 15 amino acids. Germline V gene data show CDR1 as LGHDT and CDR2 as YNNKEL (reference sequence). Written as DNA, the CDR3 is TGTGCCAGCAGCCATCAGGGGGCAGTAAACTATGGCTACACCTTC. Its translation: CASSHQGAVNYGYTF.

The chain joins TRBV2 to TRBJ1-2; 7 nucleotides agree with TRBD1. Losses at the gene ends were 4 bases for V and 1 base for J; bases not matched to a gene: 18. The germline V gene has CDR1 SNHLY and CDR2 FYNNEI. The CDR3 runs 19 residues. The DNA of the CDR3 is TGTGCCAGCAGTGTTATCAACAGGGGAGGCTTCGTTGATAACTATGGCTACACCTTC. It encodes CASSVINRGGFVDNYGYTF.

V and J are TRBV28 and TRBJ1-1; a weak D match, TRBD1 (5 bases). Trimming took 5 bases from V and 3 from J, leaving 10 bases between them. The CDR3 is 13 residues long. The germline CDR1 and CDR2 sequences are MDHEN and SYDVKM. The CDR3 sequence is CASSVGGHTEAFF. DNA for the CDR3: TGTGCCAGCAGTGTGGGGGGTCACACTGAAGCTTTCTTT.

The chain recombines TRBV20-1 with TRBJ1-1, with D possibly matching TRBD1 (5 bases). In germline, CDR1 is DFQATT, CDR2 SNEGSKA (reference sequence). The CDR3 is made up of 11 amino acids. The CDR3 spells CKTGLNTEAFF. The CDR3 DNA sequence: TGCAAAACAGGACTGAACACTGAAGCTTTCTTT.

The chain uses TRBV18 and TRBJ1-1; maybe TRBD1 (5 bases). The ends were cut back, 6 bases at V and 8 bases at J, with 13 bases in the middle. CDR1 is KGHSH and CDR2 is LQKENI in the germline V gene. This CDR3 region has 12 residues. The CDR3 reads CASSLGQGEAFF. CDR3 bases: TGTGCCAGCTCCTTGGGGCAGGGCGAAGCTTTCTTT.

J is TRBJ2-3 and V is TRBV11-2; 8 bases align to TRBD2. Germline CDR1 is SGHAT and CDR2 is FQNNGV. The length of the CDR3 is 14 residues. Germline trimming cut 10 bases from V and 6 bases from J; bases unmatched to any gene: 12. CDR3 DNA: TGTGCCACCTCAACCATCCGGGGGGGGGATACGCAGTATTTT. Encoded protein: CATSTIRGGDTQYF.

V usage is TRBV6-2 or TRBV6-3 and J usage is TRBJ1-2, with TRBD1 identical over 8 bases. After removal of 5 bases from V and 3 bases from J, the junction contained 11 bases not matched to a gene. Germline CDR1 is MNHEY and CDR2 is SVGEGT. CDR3 length equals 16 residues. The CDR3 region is CASSPPWDRTYYGYTF. CDR3 DNA: TGTGCCAGCAGTCCCCCTTGGGACAGGACCTACTATGGCTACACCTTC.

The chain links TRBV7-9 to TRBJ1-6; D uncertain. This CDR3 region has 13 residues. Germline-derived CDR1 and CDR2 are SEHNR and FQNEAQ (reference sequence). V gave up 5 bases and J gave up 8 bases, with 10 bases separating them. CDR3 nucleotides: TGTGCCAGCAGCCCTGACATGGATTCACCCCTCCACTTT. This codes for CASSPDMDSPLHF.

This clone was counted a single time. The gene calls are TRBV19 and TRBJ1-6, with 9 nucleotides matching TRBD1. CDR3 length: 14 residues. The V gene's germline CDR1 is LNHDA and CDR2 SQIVND (reference sequence). Trimming cost V 6 bases and J 6 bases; bases outside gene matches: 3. The CDR3 bases are TGTGCCAGTAGCGGACAGGGGAGTAATTCACCCCTCCACTTT. It encodes CASSGQGSNSPLHF.

The chain joins TRBV19 to TRBJ1-1; D is possibly TRBD1 (6 bases). The V gene lost 5 bases and the J gene lost 2 bases, with 9 bases spanning the gap. The germline CDR1 and CDR2 sequences are LNHDA and SQIVND (reference sequence). This CDR3 has 13 residues. This chain's CDR3 is CASSVQGNTEAFF. CDR3 nucleotides: TGTGCCAGTAGTGTACAGGGCAACACTGAAGCTTTCTTT. Looking up the rest from reference TRBV19 and TRBJ1-1 gives the full variable domain: DGGITQSPKYLFRKEGQNVTLSCEQNLNHDAMYWYRQDPGQGLRLIYYSQIVNDFQKGDIAEGYSVSREKKESFPLTVTSAQKNPTAFYLCASSVQGNTEAFFGQGTRLTVV.

A few counts support this clone. The chain carries TRBV5-8 and TRBJ1-6; 7 bases fit TRBD1. The CDR3 sequence is 14 residues long. Germline assignment: CDR1 SGHTS and CDR2 YDEGEE. The J segment lost 5 bases and the V segment lost 4 bases, leaving 3 bases of the junction unmatched. CDR3 bases: TGTGCCAGCAGCCTGACAGGGAATAATTCACCCCTCCACTTT. It encodes CASSLTGNNSPLHF.

J is TRBJ1-1 and V is TRBV3-1 (or the pseudogene TRBV3-2); a weak D match, TRBD1 (6 bases). Germline V lookup: CDR1 LGHDT, CDR2 YNNKEL (reference sequence). This CDR3 region has 14 residues. Between the trimmed V and J ends, which lost 5 bases and 3 bases, there was a span of 13 bases. This CDR3 is CASSSRGGHTEAFF. As DNA, the CDR3 is TGTGCCAGCAGCTCCCGAGGGGGACACACTGAAGCTTTCTTT.

The J gene is TRBJ2-2, the V gene TRBV11-1; the D is unclear. The V gene's germline CDR1 is SGHAT and CDR2 FQDESV (reference sequence). The CDR3 extends over 15 amino acids. Trimming cost V 2 bases and J 1 base, with 8 bases left between them. CDR3 DNA: TGTGCCAGCAGCTTAATGGGCAGGAACACCGGGGAGCTGTTTTTT. Protein product: CASSLMGRNTGELFF.